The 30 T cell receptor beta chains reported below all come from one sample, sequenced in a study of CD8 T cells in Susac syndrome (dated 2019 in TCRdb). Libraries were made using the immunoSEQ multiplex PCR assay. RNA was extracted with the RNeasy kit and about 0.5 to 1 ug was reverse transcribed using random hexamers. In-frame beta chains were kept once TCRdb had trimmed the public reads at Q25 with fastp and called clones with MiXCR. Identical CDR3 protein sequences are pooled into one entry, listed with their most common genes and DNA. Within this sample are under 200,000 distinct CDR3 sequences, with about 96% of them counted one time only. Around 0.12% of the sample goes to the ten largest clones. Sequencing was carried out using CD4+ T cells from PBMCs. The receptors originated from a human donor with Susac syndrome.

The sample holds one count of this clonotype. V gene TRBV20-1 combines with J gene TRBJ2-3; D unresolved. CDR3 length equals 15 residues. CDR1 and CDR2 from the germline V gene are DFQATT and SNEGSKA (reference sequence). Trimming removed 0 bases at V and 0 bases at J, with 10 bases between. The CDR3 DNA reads TGCAGTGCTAGAGACCATCGGGCGAGCACAGATACGCAGTATTTT. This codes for CSARDHRASTDTQYF.

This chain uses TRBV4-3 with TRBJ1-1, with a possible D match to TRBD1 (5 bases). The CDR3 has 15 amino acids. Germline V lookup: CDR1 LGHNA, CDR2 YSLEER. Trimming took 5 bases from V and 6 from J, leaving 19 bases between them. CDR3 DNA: TGCGCCAGCAGCTCCCCCTACGGCGGGGCATCTGAAGCTTTCTTT. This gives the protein CASSSPYGGASEAFF.

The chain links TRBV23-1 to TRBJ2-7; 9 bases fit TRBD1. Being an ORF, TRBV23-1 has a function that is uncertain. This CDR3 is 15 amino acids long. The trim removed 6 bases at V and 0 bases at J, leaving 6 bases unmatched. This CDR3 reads CASREGTGSSYEQYV. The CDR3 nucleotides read TGCGCCAGCAGGGAGGGGACAGGGAGCTCCTACGAGCAGTACGTC.

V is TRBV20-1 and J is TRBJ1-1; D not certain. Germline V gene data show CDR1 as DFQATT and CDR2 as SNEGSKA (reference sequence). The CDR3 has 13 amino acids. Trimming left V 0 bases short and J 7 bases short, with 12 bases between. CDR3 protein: CSAREMGTDEAFF. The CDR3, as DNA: TGCAGTGCTAGAGAAATGGGCACAGATGAAGCTTTCTTT.

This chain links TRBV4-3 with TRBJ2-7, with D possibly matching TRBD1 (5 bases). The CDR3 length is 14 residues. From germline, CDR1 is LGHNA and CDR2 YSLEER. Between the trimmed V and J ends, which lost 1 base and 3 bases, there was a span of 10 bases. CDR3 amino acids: CASSQGPRDYEQYV. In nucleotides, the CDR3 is TGCGCCAGCAGCCAAGGTCCCAGGGACTACGAGCAGTACGTC.

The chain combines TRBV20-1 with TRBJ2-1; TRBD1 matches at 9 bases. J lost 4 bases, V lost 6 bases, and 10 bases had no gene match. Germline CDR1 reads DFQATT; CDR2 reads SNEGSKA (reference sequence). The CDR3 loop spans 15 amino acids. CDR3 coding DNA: TGCAGTGCCGACGGGACAGGGAAGTCTTACAATGAGCAGTTCTTC. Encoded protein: CSADGTGKSYNEQFF.

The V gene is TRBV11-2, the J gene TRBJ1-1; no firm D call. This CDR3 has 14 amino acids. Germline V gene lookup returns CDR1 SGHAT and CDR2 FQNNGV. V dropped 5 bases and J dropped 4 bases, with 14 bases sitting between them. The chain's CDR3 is CASSTDSWGTEAFF. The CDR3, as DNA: TGTGCCAGCAGCACAGATAGTTGGGGCACTGAAGCTTTCTTT.

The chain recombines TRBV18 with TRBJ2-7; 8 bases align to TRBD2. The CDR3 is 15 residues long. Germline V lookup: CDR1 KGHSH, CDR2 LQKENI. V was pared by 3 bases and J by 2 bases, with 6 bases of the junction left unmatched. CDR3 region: CASSPRSSGTYEQYV. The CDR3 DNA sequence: TGTGCCAGCTCACCGCGGAGTAGCGGGACCTACGAGCAGTACGTC.

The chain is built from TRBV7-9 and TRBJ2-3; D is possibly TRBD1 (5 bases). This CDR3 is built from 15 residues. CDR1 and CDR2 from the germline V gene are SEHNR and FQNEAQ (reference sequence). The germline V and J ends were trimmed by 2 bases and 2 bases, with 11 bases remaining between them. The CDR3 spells CASSLQGVPTDTQYF. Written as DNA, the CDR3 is TGTGCCAGCAGCTTACAGGGCGTCCCCACAGATACGCAGTATTTT. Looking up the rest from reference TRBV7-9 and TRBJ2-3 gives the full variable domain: DTGVSQNPRHKITKRGQNVTFRCDPISEHNRLYWYRQTLGQGPEFLTYFQNEAQLEKSRLLSDRFSAERPKGSFSTLEIQRTEQGDSAMYLCASSLQGVPTDTQYFGPGTRLTVL.

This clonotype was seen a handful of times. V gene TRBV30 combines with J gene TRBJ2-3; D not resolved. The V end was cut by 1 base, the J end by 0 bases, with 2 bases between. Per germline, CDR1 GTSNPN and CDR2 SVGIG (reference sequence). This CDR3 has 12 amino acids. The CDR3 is CAWSASTDTQYF. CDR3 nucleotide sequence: TGTGCCTGGAGTGCTAGCACAGATACGCAGTATTTT.

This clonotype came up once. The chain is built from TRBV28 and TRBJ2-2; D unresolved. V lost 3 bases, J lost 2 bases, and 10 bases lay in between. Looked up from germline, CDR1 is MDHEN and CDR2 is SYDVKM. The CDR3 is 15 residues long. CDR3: CASSFERLNTGELFF. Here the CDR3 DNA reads TGTGCCAGCAGTTTTGAGAGGCTTAACACCGGGGAGCTGTTTTTT. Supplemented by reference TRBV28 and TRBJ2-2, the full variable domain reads DVKVTQSSRYLVKRTGEKVFLECVQDMDHENMFWYRQDPGLGLRLIYFSYDVKMKEKGDIPEGYSVSREKKERFSLILESASTNQTSMYLCASSFERLNTGELFFGEGSRLTVL.

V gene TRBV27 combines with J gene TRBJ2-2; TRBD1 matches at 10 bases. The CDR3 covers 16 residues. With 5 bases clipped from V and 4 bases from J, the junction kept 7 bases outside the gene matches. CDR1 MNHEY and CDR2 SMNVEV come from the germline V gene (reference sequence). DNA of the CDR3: TGTGCCAGCAGTCTCGGGACAGGGGTCTTCACCGGGGAGCTGTTTTTT. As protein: CASSLGTGVFTGELFF.

CDR3 nucleotide sequence: TGTGCCAGCAGAACCCGTGGTGGGGGAGAGGGACAGCCCCAGCATTTT. Protein product: CASRTRGGGEGQPQHF. This chain links TRBV27 with TRBJ1-5, with a possible D match to TRBD1 (5 bases). Germline lookup yields CDR1 MNHEY and CDR2 SMNVEV (reference sequence). V lost 6 bases and J lost 7, with 22 bases in between. The CDR3 is 16 amino acids.

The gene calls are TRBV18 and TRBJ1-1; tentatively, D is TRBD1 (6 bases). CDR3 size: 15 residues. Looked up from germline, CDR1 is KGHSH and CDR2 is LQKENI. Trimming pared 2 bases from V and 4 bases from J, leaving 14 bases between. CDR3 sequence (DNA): TGTGCCAGCTCACCAATCAGGGGAGGGAGCACTGAAGCTTTCTTT. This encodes CASSPIRGGSTEAFF.

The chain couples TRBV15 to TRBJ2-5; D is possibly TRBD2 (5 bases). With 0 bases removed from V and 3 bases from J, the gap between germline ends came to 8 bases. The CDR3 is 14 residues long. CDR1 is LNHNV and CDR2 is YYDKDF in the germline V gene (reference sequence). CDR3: CATSRDSGKETQYF. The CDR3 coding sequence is TGTGCCACCAGCAGAGACAGCGGAAAAGAGACCCAGTACTTC.

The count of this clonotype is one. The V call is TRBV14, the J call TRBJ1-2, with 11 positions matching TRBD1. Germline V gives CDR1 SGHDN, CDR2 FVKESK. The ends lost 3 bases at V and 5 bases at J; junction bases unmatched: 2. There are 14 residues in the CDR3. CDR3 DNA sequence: TGTGCCAGCAGCCACGGACAGGGGGCGTATGGCTACACCTTC. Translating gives CASSHGQGAYGYTF.

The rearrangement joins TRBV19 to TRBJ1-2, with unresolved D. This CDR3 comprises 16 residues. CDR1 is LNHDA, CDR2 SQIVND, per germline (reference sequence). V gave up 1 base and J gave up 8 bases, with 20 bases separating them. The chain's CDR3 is CASSIVSPPAHGGYTF. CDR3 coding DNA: TGTGCCAGTAGTATAGTGAGCCCCCCGGCTCACGGCGGCTACACCTTC.

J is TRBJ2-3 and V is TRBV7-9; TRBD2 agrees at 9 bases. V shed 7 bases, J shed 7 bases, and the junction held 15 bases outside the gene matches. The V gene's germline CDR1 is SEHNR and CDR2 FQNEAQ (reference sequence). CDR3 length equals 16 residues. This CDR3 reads CASIPRGGGAINTQYF. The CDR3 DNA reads TGTGCCAGCATCCCCCGCGGCGGGGGGGCCATAAATACGCAGTATTTT.

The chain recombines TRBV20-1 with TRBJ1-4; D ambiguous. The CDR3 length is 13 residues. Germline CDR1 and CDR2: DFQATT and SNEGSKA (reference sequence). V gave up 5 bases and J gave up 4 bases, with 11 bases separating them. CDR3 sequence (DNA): TGCAGTGCTCCCTGGTCCAGTAATGAAAAACTGTTTTTT. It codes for CSAPWSSNEKLFF.

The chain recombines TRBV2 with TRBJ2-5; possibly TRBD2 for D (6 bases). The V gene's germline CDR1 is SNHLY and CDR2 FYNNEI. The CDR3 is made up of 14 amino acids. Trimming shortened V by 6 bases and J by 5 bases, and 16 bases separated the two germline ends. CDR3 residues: CASSRRMSGETQYF. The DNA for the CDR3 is TGTGCCAGCAGCCGACGGATGAGCGGGGAGACCCAGTACTTC.

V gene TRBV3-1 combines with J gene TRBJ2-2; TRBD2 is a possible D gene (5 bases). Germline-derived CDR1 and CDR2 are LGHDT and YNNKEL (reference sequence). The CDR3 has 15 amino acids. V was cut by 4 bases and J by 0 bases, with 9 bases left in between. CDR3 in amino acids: CASSPGSSNTGELFF. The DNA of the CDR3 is TGTGCCAGCAGCCCGGGGTCCTCGAACACCGGGGAGCTGTTTTTT.

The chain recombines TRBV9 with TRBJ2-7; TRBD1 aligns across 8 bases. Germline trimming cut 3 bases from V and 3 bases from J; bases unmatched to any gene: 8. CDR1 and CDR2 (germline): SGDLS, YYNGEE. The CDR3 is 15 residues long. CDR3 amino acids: CASSDPRTGSYEQYV. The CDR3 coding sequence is TGTGCCAGCAGCGATCCTAGGACAGGGAGCTACGAGCAGTACGTC.

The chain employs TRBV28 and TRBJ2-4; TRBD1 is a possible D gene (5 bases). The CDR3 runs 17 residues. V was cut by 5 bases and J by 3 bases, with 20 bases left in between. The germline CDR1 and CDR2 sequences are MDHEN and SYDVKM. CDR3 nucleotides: TGTGCCAGCAGTCCCCACGCAGGGCAAGTGGTCAAAAACATTCAGTACTTC. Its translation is CASSPHAGQVVKNIQYF.

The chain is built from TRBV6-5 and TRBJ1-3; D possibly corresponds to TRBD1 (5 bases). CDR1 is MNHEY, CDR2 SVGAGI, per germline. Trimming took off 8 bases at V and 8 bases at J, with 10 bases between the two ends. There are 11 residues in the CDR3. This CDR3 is CASLSGDTIYF. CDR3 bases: TGTGCCAGCTTATCGGGGGACACCATATATTTT.

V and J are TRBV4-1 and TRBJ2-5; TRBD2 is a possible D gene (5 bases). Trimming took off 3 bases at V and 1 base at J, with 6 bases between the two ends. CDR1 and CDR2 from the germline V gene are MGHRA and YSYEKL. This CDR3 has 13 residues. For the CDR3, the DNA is TGCGCCAGCAGCCAGGACTCCCAAGAGACCCAGTACTTC. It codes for CASSQDSQETQYF.

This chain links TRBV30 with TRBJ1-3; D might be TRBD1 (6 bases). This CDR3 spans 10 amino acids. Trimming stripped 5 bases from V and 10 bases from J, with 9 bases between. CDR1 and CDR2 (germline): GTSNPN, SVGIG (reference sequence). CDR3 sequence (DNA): TGTGCCTGGGGACAGTCGACCATATATTTT. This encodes CAWGQSTIYF.

The CDR3 loop reads CSASTGSREQYF. Written as DNA, the CDR3 is TGCAGTGCCTCGACTGGCTCCCGCGAGCAGTACTTC. The rearrangement joins TRBV20-1 to TRBJ2-7; D uncertain. The CDR3 covers 12 residues. The V end lost 6 bases, the J end lost 6 bases, and 15 bases lay between the germline ends. The germline CDR1 and CDR2 sequences are DFQATT and SNEGSKA (reference sequence).

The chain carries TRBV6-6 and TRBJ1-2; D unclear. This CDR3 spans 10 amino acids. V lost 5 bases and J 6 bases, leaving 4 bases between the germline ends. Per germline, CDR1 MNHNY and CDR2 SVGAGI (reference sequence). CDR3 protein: CASSRDGYTF. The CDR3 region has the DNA TGTGCCAGCAGTCGGGATGGCTACACCTTC.

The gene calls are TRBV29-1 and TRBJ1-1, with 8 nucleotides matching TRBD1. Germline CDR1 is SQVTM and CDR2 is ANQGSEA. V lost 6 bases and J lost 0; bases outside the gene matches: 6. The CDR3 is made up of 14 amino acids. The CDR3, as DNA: TGCAGCGTCGGACAGGGTCATTTGAACACTGAAGCTTTCTTT. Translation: CSVGQGHLNTEAFF.

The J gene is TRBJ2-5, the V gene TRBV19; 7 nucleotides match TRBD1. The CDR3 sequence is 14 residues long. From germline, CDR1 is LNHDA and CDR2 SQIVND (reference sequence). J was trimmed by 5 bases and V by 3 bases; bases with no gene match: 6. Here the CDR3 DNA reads TGTGCCAGTAGTATCCGACAGGGATGGGAGACCCAGTACTTC. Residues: CASSIRQGWETQYF.